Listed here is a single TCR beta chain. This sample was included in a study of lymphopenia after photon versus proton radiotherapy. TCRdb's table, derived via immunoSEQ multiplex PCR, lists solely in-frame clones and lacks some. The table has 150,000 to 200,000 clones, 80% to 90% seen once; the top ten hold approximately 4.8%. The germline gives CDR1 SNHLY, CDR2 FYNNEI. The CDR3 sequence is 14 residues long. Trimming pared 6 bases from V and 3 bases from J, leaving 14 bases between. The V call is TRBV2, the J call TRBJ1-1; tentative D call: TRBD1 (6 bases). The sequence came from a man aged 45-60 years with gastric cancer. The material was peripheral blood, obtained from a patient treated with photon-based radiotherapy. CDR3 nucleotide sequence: TGTGCCAGCAGGATCAGGGGCCTCTACACTGAAGCTTTCTTT. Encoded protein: CASRIRGLYTEAFF.